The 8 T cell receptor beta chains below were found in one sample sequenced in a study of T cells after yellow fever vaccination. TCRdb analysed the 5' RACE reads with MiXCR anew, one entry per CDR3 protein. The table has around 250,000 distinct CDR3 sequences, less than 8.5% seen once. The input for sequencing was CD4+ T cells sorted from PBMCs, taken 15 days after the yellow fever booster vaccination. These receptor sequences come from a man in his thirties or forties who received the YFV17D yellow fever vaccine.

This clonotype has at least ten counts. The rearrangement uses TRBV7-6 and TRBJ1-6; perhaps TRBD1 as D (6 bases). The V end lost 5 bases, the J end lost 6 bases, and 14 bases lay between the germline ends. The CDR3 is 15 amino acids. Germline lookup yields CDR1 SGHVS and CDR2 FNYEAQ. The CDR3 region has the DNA TGTGCCAGCAGCCGCCAGACAGGAGCTAATTCACCCCTCCACTTT. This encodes CASSRQTGANSPLHF.

In nucleotides, the CDR3 is TGCGCCAGCAGCCAAGGGAAGTCGGCCAGGGGTCAAGAGACCCAGTACTTC. Translation gives CASSQGKSARGQETQYF. The chain is built from TRBV4-3 and TRBJ2-5; possible D gene TRBD1, 6 bases. This CDR3 region has 17 residues. The germline CDR1 and CDR2 sequences are LGHNA and YSLEER. V dropped 1 base and J dropped 2 bases, with 17 bases sitting between them.

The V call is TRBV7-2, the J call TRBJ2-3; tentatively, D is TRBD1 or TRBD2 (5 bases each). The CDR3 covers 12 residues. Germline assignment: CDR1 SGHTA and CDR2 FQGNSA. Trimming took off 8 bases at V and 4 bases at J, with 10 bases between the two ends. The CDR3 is CASGRGPDTQYF. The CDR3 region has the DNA TGTGCCAGCGGCCGGGGACCAGATACGCAGTATTTT.

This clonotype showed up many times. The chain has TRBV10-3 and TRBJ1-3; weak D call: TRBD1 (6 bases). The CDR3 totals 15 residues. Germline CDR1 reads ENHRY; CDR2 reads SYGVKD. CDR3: CAWGGIRISGNTIYF. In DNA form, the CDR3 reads TGTGCATGGGGGGGCATCAGGATTTCTGGAAACACCATATATTTT.

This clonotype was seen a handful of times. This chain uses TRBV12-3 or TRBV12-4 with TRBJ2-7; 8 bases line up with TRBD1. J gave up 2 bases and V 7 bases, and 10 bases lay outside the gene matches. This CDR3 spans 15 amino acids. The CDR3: CASNTGGRGTYEQYF. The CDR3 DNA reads TGTGCCAGCAATACAGGGGGAAGAGGTACCTACGAGCAGTACTTC.

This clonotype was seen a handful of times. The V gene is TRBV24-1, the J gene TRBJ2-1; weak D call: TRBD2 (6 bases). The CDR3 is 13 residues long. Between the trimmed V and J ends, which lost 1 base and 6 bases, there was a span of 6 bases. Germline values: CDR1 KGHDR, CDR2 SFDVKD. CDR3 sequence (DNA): TGTGCCACCAGTGATTTTAGCGGCAATGAGCAGTTCTTC. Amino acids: CATSDFSGNEQFF.

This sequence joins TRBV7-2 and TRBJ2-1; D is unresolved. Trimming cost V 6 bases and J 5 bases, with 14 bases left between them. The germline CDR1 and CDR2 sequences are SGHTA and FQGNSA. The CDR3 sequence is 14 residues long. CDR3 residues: CASRSEARHNEQFF. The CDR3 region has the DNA TGTGCCAGCAGGTCAGAGGCCAGGCACAATGAGCAGTTCTTC.

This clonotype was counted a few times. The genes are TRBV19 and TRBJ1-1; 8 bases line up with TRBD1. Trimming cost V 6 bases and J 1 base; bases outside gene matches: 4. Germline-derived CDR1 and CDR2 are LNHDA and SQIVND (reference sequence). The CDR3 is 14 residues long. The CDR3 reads CASRNTGGNTEAFF. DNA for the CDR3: TGTGCCAGTAGAAATACAGGGGGGAACACTGAAGCTTTCTTT.